This T cell receptor beta chain was recovered during a study of T-cell reconstitution after alpha-beta-depleted transplantation in children. The germline V gene encodes CDR1 SGHTA and CDR2 FQGNSA. V was shortened by 3 bases and J by 6 bases, with 8 bases between the two germline ends. This CDR3 comprises 13 residues. Unique molecular identifiers were used in preparing the TCRbeta library. TCRdb re-called the PCR reads with MiXCR, one entry per CDR3 protein. The data hold around 380,000 distinct CDR3 sequences, with about 11% observed a single time. In its sample, this clonotype was seen many times. The sequence was obtained from a human donor who donated a stem cell graft to a child with acute myeloid leukemia. The sequenced sample was PBMCs from the stem cell graft donor, obtained from the stem cell graft. V and J are TRBV7-2 and TRBJ2-2; possible D gene TRBD2, 5 bases. CDR3 sequence: CASSFSGSGELFF. DNA of the CDR3: TGTGCCAGCAGCTTCAGCGGCTCCGGGGAGCTGTTTTTT. Supplemented by reference TRBV7-2 and TRBJ2-2, the full variable domain reads GAGVSQSPSNKVTEKGKDVELRCDPISGHTALYWYRQSLGQGLEFLIYFQGNSAPDKSGLPSDRFSAERTGGSVSTLTIQRTQQEDSAVYLCASSFSGSGELFFGEGSRLTVL.